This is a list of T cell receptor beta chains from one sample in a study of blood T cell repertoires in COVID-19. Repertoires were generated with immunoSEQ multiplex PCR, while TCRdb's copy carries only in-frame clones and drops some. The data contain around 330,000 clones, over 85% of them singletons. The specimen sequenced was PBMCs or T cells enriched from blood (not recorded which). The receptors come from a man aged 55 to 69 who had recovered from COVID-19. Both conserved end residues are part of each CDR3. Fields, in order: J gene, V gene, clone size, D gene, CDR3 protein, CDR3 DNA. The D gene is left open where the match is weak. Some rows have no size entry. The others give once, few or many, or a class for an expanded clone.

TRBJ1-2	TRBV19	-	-	CASSADFYGYTF	TGTGCCAGTAGTGCGGACTTCTATGGCTACACCTTC
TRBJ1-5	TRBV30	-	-	CAWSLYNSNQPQHF	TGTGCCTGGAGTCTATATAATAGCAATCAGCCCCAGCATTTT
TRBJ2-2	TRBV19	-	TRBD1	CASTPRGGQGDTGELFF	TGTGCCAGTACCCCACGGGGAGGACAGGGGGACACCGGGGAGCTGTTTTTT
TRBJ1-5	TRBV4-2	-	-	CASSPTVGSNQPQHF	TGTGCCAGCAGCCCGACAGTAGGCAGCAATCAGCCCCAGCATTTT
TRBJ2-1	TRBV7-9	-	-	CASSRSGDSYNEQFF	TGTGCCAGCAGCAGAAGCGGTGACTCCTACAATGAGCAGTTCTTC
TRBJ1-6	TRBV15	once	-	CATLSSYNSPLHF	TGTGCCACCCTCAGCTCCTATAATTCACCCCTCCACTTT
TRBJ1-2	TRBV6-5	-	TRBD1	CASRDRGKGYGYTF	TGTGCCAGCAGAGACAGGGGGAAGGGCTATGGCTACACCTTC
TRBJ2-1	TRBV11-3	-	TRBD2	CASSKTSGSGYEQFF	TGTGCCAGCAGCAAGACTAGCGGGAGCGGGTATGAGCAGTTCTTC
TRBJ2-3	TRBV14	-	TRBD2	CASSLGLAGPSDTQYF	TGTGCCAGCAGCCTGGGACTAGCGGGCCCCTCAGATACGCAGTATTTT
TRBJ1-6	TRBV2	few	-	CASRDSVGSPLHF	TGTGCCAGCAGGGACTCGGTTGGGTCACCCCTCCACTTT
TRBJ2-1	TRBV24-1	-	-	CATSDSQGRYNEQFF	TGTGCCACCAGTGATTCCCAGGGGAGATACAATGAGCAGTTCTTC
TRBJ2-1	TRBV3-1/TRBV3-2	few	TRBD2	CASSQALAGVGNEQFF	TGTGCCAGCAGCCAAGCACTAGCGGGAGTGGGCAATGAGCAGTTCTTC
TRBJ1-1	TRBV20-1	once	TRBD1	CSASGAQGVNTEAFF	TGCAGTGCTAGTGGTGCTCAGGGGGTGAACACTGAAGCTTTCTTT
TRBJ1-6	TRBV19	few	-	CASSIAGGNSPLHF	TGTGCCAGTAGTATAGCTGGGGGCAATTCACCCCTCCACTTT
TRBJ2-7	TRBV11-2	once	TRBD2	CASRHKPGLAGVLPYEQYF	TGTGCCAGCAGACACAAACCGGGACTAGCGGGGGTACTCCCCTACGAGCAGTACTTC
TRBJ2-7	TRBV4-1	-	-	CASSHSGDAGTPYEQYF	TGCGCCAGCAGCCATTCCGGTGACGCGGGAACCCCCTACGAGCAGTACTTC
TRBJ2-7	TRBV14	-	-	CASSLALPPYEQYF	TGTGCCAGCAGCCTAGCGTTGCCCCCCTACGAGCAGTACTTC
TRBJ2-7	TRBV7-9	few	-	CASSSFQYEQYF	TGTGCCAGCAGCAGCTTCCAATACGAGCAGTACTTC
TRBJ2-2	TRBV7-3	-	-	CASSNPGETGELFF	TGTGCCAGCAGCAACCCCGGGGAGACCGGGGAGCTGTTTTTT
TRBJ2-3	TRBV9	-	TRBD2	CASSVAGGSPFNTQYF	TGTGCCAGCAGCGTAGCGGGGGGATCCCCGTTTAATACGCAGTATTTT
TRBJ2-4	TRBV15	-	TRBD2	CATSRDSTSGGWLAKNIQYF	TGTGCCACCAGCAGAGATTCGACTAGCGGGGGGTGGCTAGCCAAAAACATTCAGTACTTC
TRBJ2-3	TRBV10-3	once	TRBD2	CAISDAGGETSGVFTDTQYF	TGTGCCATCAGTGACGCAGGGGGGGAGACTAGCGGGGTGTTCACAGATACGCAGTATTTT
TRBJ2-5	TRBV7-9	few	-	CASSFSAGGFGETQYF	TGTGCCAGCAGCTTCTCCGCAGGAGGGTTTGGGGAGACCCAGTACTTC